The 25 T cell receptor beta chains below come from one sample, sequenced in a study of OX40 agonist ivuxolimab in advanced cancers. Method: immunoSEQ multiplex PCR; TCRdb's copy keeps in-frame clones and lacks some. The sample shows 70,000 or so clones, roughly 90% of them seen only once. Sequenced material: CD4+ or CD8+ T cells sorted from blood, taken in a trial of the OX40 agonist ivuxolimab. The source of these receptors is an adult with an advanced solid tumor such as melanoma, head and neck, liver or kidney cancer.

The chain links TRBV27 to TRBJ2-5; a weak D match, TRBD1 (5 bases). With the DNA end fitting TRBJ2-7 better, the J assignment may be wrong. This CDR3 is 14 amino acids long. From germline, CDR1 is MNHEY and CDR2 SMNVEV (reference sequence). CDR3 in DNA: TGTGCCAGCAGTGCCTCCGGACACTCCTACGAGCAGTACTTC. It yields the protein CASSASGHSYEQYF.

This chain joins TRBV7-2 and TRBJ1-5, with D tentatively TRBD1 (6 bases). Germline V lookup: CDR1 SGHTA, CDR2 FQGNSA. Between the trimmed V and J ends, which lost 1 base and 6 bases, there was a span of 10 bases. The length of the CDR3 is 14 residues. The DNA of the CDR3 is TGTGCCAGCAGCTTAGAACAGGGCGGTCAGCCCCAGCATTTT. This encodes CASSLEQGGQPQHF.

The J gene is TRBJ1-4, the V gene TRBV27; D is uncertain. The CDR3 extends over 14 amino acids. Germline V CDR1 and CDR2: MNHEY, SMNVEV (reference sequence). Trimming shortened V by 2 bases and J by 5 bases, and 9 bases separated the two germline ends. Written as DNA, the CDR3 is TGTGCCAGCAGTTTAGGGATGGAGAATGAAAAACTGTTTTTT. Amino acids: CASSLGMENEKLFF. Looking up the rest from reference TRBV27 and TRBJ1-4 gives the full variable domain: EAQVTQNPRYLITVTGKKLTVTCSQNMNHEYMSWYRQDPGLGLRQIYYSMNVEVTDKGDVPEGYKVSRKEKRNFPLILESPSPNQTSLYFCASSLGMENEKLFFGSGTQLSVL.

This clone was recorded a few times. The chain has TRBV6-7 and TRBJ2-7, with D hard to call. TRBV6-7 is known as an ORF, though its function is uncertain. V was trimmed by 1 base and J by 5 bases, leaving 12 bases between them. This CDR3 region has 14 residues. CDR3 sequence: CASSYYSGYHEQYF. CDR3 nucleotides: TGTGCCAGCAGTTACTACTCAGGCTACCACGAGCAGTACTTC.

The V and J genes are TRBV10-1 and TRBJ2-2, with TRBD1 identical over 8 bases. V dropped 6 bases and J dropped 0; count of bases not matched to a gene: 6. The germline V gene has CDR1 WNHNN and CDR2 SYGVQD (reference sequence). The CDR3 covers 16 residues. The CDR3 region is CASRSGGFANTGELFF. DNA of the CDR3: TGCGCCAGCAGGTCAGGGGGCTTCGCGAACACCGGGGAGCTGTTTTTT.

The chain employs TRBV9 and TRBJ1-5, with D perhaps TRBD1 (6 bases). Per the germline V gene, CDR1 is SGDLS and CDR2 is YYNGEE. The CDR3 contains 14 residues. V dropped 3 bases and J dropped 5 bases, with 12 bases sitting between them. The CDR3 spells CASSATGSDQPQHF. The CDR3 bases are TGTGCCAGCAGCGCTACAGGGTCCGATCAGCCCCAGCATTTT.

The chain recombines TRBV7-9 with TRBJ2-5; D is undetermined. V gave up 6 bases and J gave up 5 bases, with 7 bases separating them. CDR1 is SEHNR, CDR2 FQNEAQ, per germline (reference sequence). CDR3 length: 11 amino acids. The CDR3 region is CASRTLETQYF. Here the CDR3 DNA reads TGTGCCAGCAGGACCTTGGAGACCCAGTACTTC.

The V and J genes are TRBV27 and TRBJ2-1; 7 nucleotides line up with TRBD2. Trimming cost V 3 bases and J 8 bases; bases outside gene matches: 4. The CDR3 totals 13 residues. Looked up from germline, CDR1 is MNHEY and CDR2 is SMNVEV (reference sequence). Here the CDR3 DNA reads TGTGCCAGCAGTTTGGGAGGGGCTTATGAGCAGTTCTTC. This sequence encodes CASSLGGAYEQFF.

By proportion, this clone is medium-sized. The sample holds other DNA sequences that translate to the same CDR3. V gene TRBV30 combines with J gene TRBJ1-1, with unresolved D. The CDR3 covers 11 residues. V lost 0 bases and J lost 5, with 4 bases in between. Germline V gene lookup returns CDR1 GTSNPN and CDR2 SVGIG (reference sequence). CDR3 coding DNA: TGTGCCTGGAGTGTAGGGACTGAAGCTTTCTTT. Protein: CAWSVGTEAFF.

This clone was observed once. The CDR3 loop is CASSHQGLNTEAFF. CDR3 DNA: TGCGCCAGCAGCCATCAGGGACTGAACACTGAAGCTTTCTTT. V gene TRBV4-1 combines with J gene TRBJ1-1; weak D call: TRBD1 (5 bases). Between the trimmed V and J ends, which lost 3 bases and 0 bases, there was a span of 8 bases. This CDR3 region has 14 residues. CDR1 is MGHRA and CDR2 is YSYEKL in the germline V gene.

The chain joins TRBV7-8 to TRBJ1-3, with D maybe TRBD1 (5 bases). In germline, CDR1 is SGHVS, CDR2 FQNEAQ. Trimming removed 1 base from V and 0 bases from J, with 13 bases in between. The CDR3 has 17 amino acids. CDR3 amino acids: CASSLDLTEDSGNTIYF. CDR3 DNA sequence: TGTGCCAGCAGCTTAGATTTGACAGAAGACTCTGGAAACACCATATATTTT. Drawing the rest from reference TRBV7-8 and TRBJ1-3, the complete variable domain is GAGVSQSPRYKVAKRGQDVALRCDPISGHVSLFWYQQALGQGPEFLTYFQNEAQLDKSGLPSDRFFAERPEGSVSTLKIQRTQQEDSAVYLCASSLDLTEDSGNTIYFGEGSWLTVV.

The rearrangement links TRBV11-2 to TRBJ2-5; no firm D call. The ends were cut back, 1 base at V and 1 base at J, with 10 bases in the middle. This CDR3 has 15 residues. CDR1 is SGHAT, CDR2 FQNNGV, per germline. The CDR3 nucleotides read TGTGCCAGCAGCTTAGTTATAGGTCTCCAAGAGACCCAGTACTTC. Protein sequence: CASSLVIGLQETQYF.

As regards this clone: A junction boundary mismatches the germline segment, possibly from a read error. The V and J genes are TRBV27 and TRBJ2-1, with TRBD1 identical over 9 bases. The length of the CDR3 is 13 residues. From germline, CDR1 is MNHEY and CDR2 SMNVEV (reference sequence). The CDR3 DNA sequence: TGTGCCAGCAGTTTATCAGGATCGGGGACAGGGCTCTTC. Translating it yields CASSLSGSGTGLF.

The J gene is TRBJ1-1, the V gene TRBV5-1; D is ambiguous. This CDR3 has 15 amino acids. The ends were cut back, 0 bases at V and 0 bases at J, with 9 bases in the middle. The germline CDR1 and CDR2 sequences are SGHRS and YFSETQ. DNA for the CDR3: TGCGCCAGCAGCTTGGGGGAGCGCATGAACACTGAAGCTTTCTTT. Amino acid sequence: CASSLGERMNTEAFF.

About this clone itself: The junction and the germline gene differ at one end; a read error may be behind it. The chain couples TRBV7-7 to TRBJ2-7; D is unresolved. Germline CDR1 SSHAT, CDR2 FNYEAQ (reference sequence). The CDR3 covers 14 residues. CDR3 bases: TGTGCCGGCAGCCCATTGTGGGCCCCCTACGAGCAGTACTTC. It is translated as CAGSPLWAPYEQYF.

This clone came up a few times. The rearrangement joins TRBV5-1 to TRBJ1-5; a weak D match, TRBD1 (5 bases). CDR3 length: 16 residues. The V and J ends lost 7 bases and 0 bases respectively, with 17 bases between them. Germline CDR1 and CDR2: SGHRS and YFSETQ. Here the CDR3 reads CASSLDGAYSNQPQHF. CDR3 coding DNA: TGCGCCAGCTCCTTGGACGGGGCCTATAGCAATCAGCCCCAGCATTTT.

The DNA of the CDR3 is TGTGCCAGCAGCGTAGGGGACGGCTACACTGAAGCTTTCTTT. The encoded protein is CASSVGDGYTEAFF. V and J are TRBV6-1 and TRBJ1-1, with D possibly being TRBD1 (5 bases). The CDR3 has 14 residues. Looked up from germline, CDR1 is MNHNS and CDR2 is SASEGT. The V gene lost 6 bases and the J gene lost 3 bases, with 14 bases spanning the gap.

J is TRBJ1-1 and V is TRBV9, with a tentative D call TRBD1 (5 bases). CDR3 size: 11 residues. Trimming took 4 bases from V and 11 from J, leaving 12 bases between them. Germline V lookup: CDR1 SGDLS, CDR2 YYNGEE. Here the CDR3 reads CASSFGGVAFF. As DNA, the CDR3 is TGTGCCAGCAGCTTCGGGGGGGTGGCTTTCTTT.

The chain has TRBV6-5 and TRBJ2-2; D not certain. With 0 bases removed from V and 7 bases from J, the gap between germline ends came to 12 bases. Looked up from germline, CDR1 is MNHEY and CDR2 is SVGAGI. The CDR3 covers 15 residues. The CDR3 spells CASSYSRHPHGELFF. CDR3 nucleotide sequence: TGTGCCAGCAGTTACTCAAGACATCCTCACGGGGAGCTGTTTTTT.

The chain couples TRBV7-9 to TRBJ2-1; TRBD1 or TRBD2 may be the D gene (7 bases each). The V gene's germline CDR1 is SEHNR and CDR2 FQNEAQ (reference sequence). CDR3 size: 16 residues. V gave up 5 bases and J gave up 0 bases, with 14 bases separating them. The CDR3 coding sequence is TGTGCCAGCAGCCCCAGGGGGGGTGCCTCCTACAATGAGCAGTTCTTC. This codes for CASSPRGGASYNEQFF.

This clone was seen once. J is TRBJ2-3 and V is TRBV4-3; possibly TRBD2 for D (7 bases). Trimming cost V 0 bases and J 3 bases, with 19 bases left between them. Germline-derived CDR1 and CDR2 are LGHNA and YSLEER. This CDR3 is 18 amino acids long. As DNA, the CDR3 is TGCGCCAGCAGCCAAGATCGTGTTTCGGGGGGCCTGACAGATACGCAGTATTTT. Translating gives CASSQDRVSGGLTDTQYF.

As to this clone: A read error may produce the germline difference seen at one junction end. This chain joins TRBV19 and TRBJ1-1; D might be TRBD1 (5 bases). The CDR3 consists of 14 residues. Germline V gives CDR1 LNHDA, CDR2 SQIVND (reference sequence). The DNA of the CDR3 is TGTGCCACTAGTACGGGACTCACGAACACTGAAGCTTTCTTT. This codes for CATSTGLTNTEAFF.

This clone was observed a handful of times. Other nucleotide sequences in the sample specify the same CDR3. The chain combines TRBV30 with TRBJ2-3, with D possibly being TRBD1 (5 bases). CDR1 is GTSNPN, CDR2 SVGIG, per germline (reference sequence). The V and J ends lost 0 bases and 3 bases respectively, with 10 bases between them. The CDR3 consists of 14 residues. The CDR3 coding sequence is TGTGCCTGGAGTGTCCTTGGGGCAACAGATACGCAGTATTTT. Its protein product is CAWSVLGATDTQYF.

In this sample, this clone turned up once. This chain connects TRBV30 to TRBJ2-4, with 12 bases that match TRBD1. V shed 4 bases and J 1 base; nucleotides not matched to a gene: 8. The CDR3 sequence is 17 residues long. Germline values: CDR1 GTSNPN, CDR2 SVGIG (reference sequence). CDR3 in amino acids: CAWKGTGGFRAKNIQYF. The CDR3 DNA reads TGTGCCTGGAAAGGGACAGGGGGCTTCAGGGCCAAAAACATTCAGTACTTC.

The chain uses TRBV14 and TRBJ2-7, with 7 bases fitting TRBD1. Germline CDR1 and CDR2: SGHDN and FVKESK. This CDR3 has 15 residues. The V gene end was trimmed by 5 bases and the J gene end by 3 bases; junction bases not matched to a gene: 10. The CDR3: CASSSPGQTGYEQYF. The CDR3 DNA follows: TGTGCCAGCAGCTCGCCGGGACAGACAGGCTACGAGCAGTACTTC.